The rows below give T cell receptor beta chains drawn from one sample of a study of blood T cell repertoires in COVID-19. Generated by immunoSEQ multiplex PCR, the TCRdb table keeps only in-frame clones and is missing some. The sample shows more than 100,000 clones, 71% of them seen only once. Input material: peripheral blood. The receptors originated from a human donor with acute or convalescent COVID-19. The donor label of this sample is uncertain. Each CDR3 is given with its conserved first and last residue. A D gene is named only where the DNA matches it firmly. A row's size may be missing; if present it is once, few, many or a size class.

cdr3_aa: CASTRDPSYNSPLHF
cdr3_nt: TGTGCCAGCACCCGGGATCCTTCCTATAATTCACCCCTCCACTTT
v_call: TRBV9
clone_size: .
j_call: TRBJ1-6
d_call: .

cdr3_aa: CASSSRDRVFGYTF
cdr3_nt: TGTGCCAGCAGCTCCAGGGACAGGGTTTTCGGCTACACCTTC
v_call: TRBV6-5
clone_size: .
j_call: TRBJ1-2
d_call: TRBD1

cdr3_aa: CASSFLNEQFF
cdr3_nt: TGTGCCAGCAGTTTCCTCAATGAGCAGTTCTTC
v_call: TRBV12-3/TRBV12-4
clone_size: few
j_call: TRBJ2-1
d_call: .

cdr3_aa: CASSPSGGHYNEQFF
cdr3_nt: TGCGCCAGCAGCCCTAGCGGGGGACACTACAATGAGCAGTTCTTC
v_call: TRBV5-1
clone_size: .
j_call: TRBJ2-1
d_call: TRBD2

cdr3_aa: CASSYSGTDTGELFF
cdr3_nt: TGTGCCAGCAGTTACTCCGGGACAGACACCGGGGAGCTGTTTTTT
v_call: TRBV6-6
clone_size: .
j_call: TRBJ2-2
d_call: TRBD1

cdr3_aa: CASSPQTGTYGYTF
cdr3_nt: TGTGCCAGCAGTCCCCAGACAGGGACCTATGGCTACACCTTC
v_call: TRBV6-5
clone_size: .
j_call: TRBJ1-2
d_call: TRBD1

cdr3_aa: CASSLEGALNTEAFF
cdr3_nt: TGCGCCAGCAGCTTGGAAGGGGCTTTGAACACTGAAGCTTTCTTT
v_call: TRBV5-1
clone_size: few
j_call: TRBJ1-1
d_call: .

cdr3_aa: CASSVSGTNRNTIYF
cdr3_nt: TGTGCCAGCAGCGTTTCCGGGACAAACAGAAACACCATATATTTT
v_call: TRBV9
clone_size: .
j_call: TRBJ1-3
d_call: .

cdr3_aa: CASSSGGGTYGYTF
cdr3_nt: TGTGCCAGCAGCTCCGGAGGAGGGACCTATGGCTACACCTTC
v_call: TRBV13
clone_size: few
j_call: TRBJ1-2
d_call: .

cdr3_aa: CASQRLSTGELFF
cdr3_nt: TGTGCCAGCCAGAGGTTGAGCACCGGGGAGCTGTTTTTT
v_call: TRBV28
clone_size: .
j_call: TRBJ2-2
d_call: .

cdr3_aa: CASSRGQGRTDTQYF
cdr3_nt: TGTGCCAGCAGCCGGGGACAGGGGCGCACAGATACGCAGTATTTT
v_call: TRBV3-1/TRBV3-2
clone_size: few
j_call: TRBJ2-3
d_call: TRBD1

cdr3_aa: CASSYPPGGRVKNIQYF
cdr3_nt: TGTGCCAGCAGTTACCCCCCGGGGGGGAGGGTCAAAAACATTCAGTACTTC
v_call: TRBV28
clone_size: once
j_call: TRBJ2-4
d_call: TRBD2

cdr3_aa: CASSLDPSGTYNSPLHF
cdr3_nt: TGCGCCAGCAGCTTAGACCCGAGCGGGACCTATAATTCACCCCTCCACTTT
v_call: TRBV5-1
clone_size: .
j_call: TRBJ1-6
d_call: .

cdr3_aa: CASSLSGGASDEQFF
cdr3_nt: TGTGCCAGCAGCCTTAGCGGGGGGGCCTCGGATGAGCAGTTCTTC
v_call: TRBV6-4
clone_size: .
j_call: TRBJ2-1
d_call: TRBD2

cdr3_aa: CASSLYFTYYEQYF
cdr3_nt: TGCGCCAGCAGCTTGTACTTTACCTACTACGAGCAGTACTTC
v_call: TRBV5-1
clone_size: .
j_call: TRBJ2-7
d_call: .

cdr3_aa: CASSRTSGGGTGELFF
cdr3_nt: TGCGCCAGCAGCCGTACTAGCGGGGGAGGGACCGGGGAGCTGTTTTTT
v_call: TRBV5-1
clone_size: .
j_call: TRBJ2-2
d_call: TRBD2

cdr3_aa: CAWSTLRGSYNSPLHF
cdr3_nt: TGTGCCTGGAGTACCCTCAGGGGCTCCTATAATTCACCCCTCCACTTT
v_call: TRBV30
clone_size: many
j_call: TRBJ1-6
d_call: .

cdr3_aa: CASSHTIPAGFTDTQYF
cdr3_nt: TGTGCCAGCAGCCACACCATACCAGCGGGATTCACAGATACGCAGTATTTT
v_call: TRBV3-1/TRBV3-2
clone_size: once
j_call: TRBJ2-3
d_call: TRBD2